One sample yielded the 10 T cell receptor beta chains listed below, sequenced in a study of shared clonotypes between healthy human individuals. CD45RO-negative, CCR7-positively selected cells formed the naive CD8 fraction, excluding terminally differentiated effector memory CD45RA+ cells. The assay was immunoSEQ multiplex PCR, and TCRdb's table has in-frame clones only and misses some. The sample records hundreds of thousands of clones, around 96% being singletons. Sample: naive CD8+ T cells sorted from blood. These receptors originate from a young woman in good health.

This chain uses TRBV5-5 with TRBJ2-7; D is uncertain. Germline CDR1 SGHKS, CDR2 YYEKEE (reference sequence). CDR3 size: 11 residues. The ends were cut back, 4 bases at V and 6 bases at J, with 8 bases in the middle. CDR3 region: CASSDRVEQYF. The DNA of the CDR3 is TGTGCCAGCAGCGATCGGGTCGAGCAGTACTTC.

The chain recombines TRBV27 with TRBJ2-4, with D possibly matching TRBD2 (6 bases). The V end lost 8 bases, the J end lost 1 base, and 15 bases lay between the germline ends. Per germline, CDR1 MNHEY and CDR2 SMNVEV (reference sequence). CDR3 size: 15 residues. The CDR3 here is CASPRGMGAKNIQYF. CDR3 DNA: TGTGCCAGCCCGCGGGGCATGGGGGCCAAAAACATTCAGTACTTC.

This clone has only one observation. The V gene is TRBV5-1, the J gene TRBJ1-5; D call uncertain. This CDR3 spans 13 amino acids. Germline lookup yields CDR1 SGHRS and CDR2 YFSETQ. The V end lost 4 bases, the J end lost 2 bases, and 7 bases lay between the germline ends. For the CDR3, the DNA is TGCGCCAGCAGCGAAGACCGCAATCAGCCCCAGCATTTT. Amino acids: CASSEDRNQPQHF.

V and J are TRBV19 and TRBJ2-7; 11 nucleotides match TRBD2. The germline V gene has CDR1 LNHDA and CDR2 SQIVND (reference sequence). This CDR3 comprises 16 residues. The ends lost 3 bases at V and 4 bases at J; junction bases unmatched: 8. The DNA of the CDR3 is TGTGCCAGTAGTATTCGTCCGGGACTAGCGGTTTACGAGCAGTACTTC. Translated, it gives CASSIRPGLAVYEQYF.

The table lists this clone with a few counts. Within the sample, other DNA sequences also encode this same CDR3. The rearrangement uses TRBV5-6 and TRBJ2-2; D could derive from TRBD1 or TRBD2 (5 bases each). Per germline, CDR1 SGHDT and CDR2 YYEEEE. Trimming cost V 0 bases and J 6 bases, with 6 bases left between them. This CDR3 is built from 13 residues. The CDR3 region is CASSLGGAGELFF. CDR3 nucleotides: TGTGCCAGCAGCTTGGGAGGGGCCGGGGAGCTGTTTTTT.

The rearrangement links TRBV27 to TRBJ2-1; D unresolved. The length of the CDR3 is 15 residues. Trimming removed 3 bases from V and 3 bases from J, with 12 bases in between. In germline, CDR1 is MNHEY, CDR2 SMNVEV (reference sequence). CDR3 protein: CASSFSGQHYNEQFF. The CDR3 DNA follows: TGTGCCAGCAGTTTTTCCGGGCAGCACTACAATGAGCAGTTCTTC.

The chain recombines TRBV5-6 with TRBJ2-7; no reliable D call. V lost 1 base to trimming and J lost 7 bases, with 6 bases between them. Germline CDR1 is SGHDT and CDR2 is YYEEEE. CDR3 length equals 11 residues. The chain's CDR3 is CASSLRPEQYF. The CDR3 region has the DNA TGTGCCAGCAGCTTGAGGCCGGAGCAGTACTTC.

The V gene is TRBV11-2, the J gene TRBJ2-2, with 8 bases identical to TRBD1. Germline V CDR1 and CDR2: SGHAT, FQNNGV. With 3 bases clipped from V and 8 bases from J, the junction kept 5 bases outside the gene matches. The length of the CDR3 is 14 residues. DNA of the CDR3: TGTGCCAGCAGCTTCGGACAGGGTGCGGGGGAGCTGTTTTTT. Amino acid sequence: CASSFGQGAGELFF.

This chain uses TRBV19 with TRBJ1-2; no clear D gene. CDR1 and CDR2 (germline): LNHDA, SQIVND (reference sequence). With 6 bases removed from V and 0 bases from J, the gap between germline ends came to 11 bases. This CDR3 has 14 residues. The CDR3 protein is CASSFGNANYGYTF. Here the CDR3 DNA reads TGTGCCAGTAGCTTTGGAAATGCTAACTATGGCTACACCTTC.

The rearrangement links TRBV7-9 to TRBJ1-6, with 9 bases lining up with TRBD1. Germline values: CDR1 SEHNR, CDR2 FQNEAQ (reference sequence). The CDR3 has 12 amino acids. With V trimmed by 5 bases and J by 17 bases, 7 bases remained unmatched. The CDR3 protein is CASSHTQGAIHF. The CDR3 DNA follows: TGTGCCAGCAGCCATACACAGGGGGCGATCCACTTT.